These 14 T cell receptor beta chains were sequenced from one sample in a study of CD8+CD57+ T cells in acquired aplastic anemia. It was patients with CD8+CD57+ cell expansion by flow cytometry who were chosen for sequencing. Genomic DNA, serving as template, underwent TCR beta VDJ and CDR3 profiling. TCRdb independently ran MiXCR on the reads; one entry per CDR3 protein. The sample gives approximately 180,000 distinct CDR3 sequences, 45% to 55% of which show up once; around 1% is in the top ten. The sequenced sample consisted of sorted CD4+, CD8+, or CD8+CD57+ T cells (not recorded which) from PBMCs. The receptors come from a human donor with aplastic anemia.

This rearrangement joins TRBV9 to TRBJ1-6; perhaps TRBD1 as D (6 bases). V gave up 5 bases and J gave up 7 bases, with 19 bases separating them. Germline assignment: CDR1 SGDLS and CDR2 YYNGEE. This CDR3 has 16 amino acids. The CDR3 bases are TGTGCCAGCAGTTGGGGGAAAGGGGGTGGAAATTCACCCCTCCACTTT. Its protein product is CASSWGKGGGNSPLHF. Full variable domain (missing parts from reference TRBV9 and TRBJ1-6): DSGVTQTPKHLITATGQRVTLRCSPRSGDLSVYWYQQSLDQGLQFLIQYYNGEERAKGNILERFSAQQFPDLHSELNLSSLELGDSALYFCASSWGKGGGNSPLHFGNGTRLTVT.

The CDR3 is CSARDHRDTEAFF. The CDR3 coding sequence is TGCAGTGCTAGAGACCACAGGGACACTGAAGCTTTCTTT. The gene calls are TRBV20-1 and TRBJ1-1, with a tentative D call TRBD1 (6 bases). Germline V gene sequence: CDR1 DFQATT, CDR2 SNEGSKA (reference sequence). The V gene lost 0 bases and the J gene lost 3 bases, with 8 bases spanning the gap. This CDR3 has 13 amino acids.

This clonotype came up once. The chain couples TRBV20-1 to TRBJ1-6; TRBD1 agrees at 9 bases. CDR1 is DFQATT, CDR2 SNEGSKA, per germline (reference sequence). V dropped 6 bases and J dropped 1; count of bases not matched to a gene: 7. The CDR3 loop spans 16 amino acids. The CDR3 DNA follows: TGCAGTGCCAGTCGGGACAGGGCGTCCTATAATTCACCCCTCCACTTT. Protein product: CSASRDRASYNSPLHF.

Ten or more counts support this clonotype. Relative to the germline gene, one junction end is altered; a read error may explain this. This sequence joins TRBV12-5 and TRBJ1-1, with unresolved D. CDR1 is LGHNT, CDR2 FRNRAP, per germline. The CDR3 is 12 amino acids. Here the CDR3 DNA reads TGTGCTAGTGGTTTGGAGGCCACTCAAGCTTTCTTT. This encodes CASGLEATQAFF.

The table lists this clonotype with a few counts. V gene TRBV24-1 combines with J gene TRBJ2-7, with D perhaps matching TRBD2 (6 bases). This CDR3 spans 14 amino acids. The V gene's germline CDR1 is KGHDR and CDR2 SFDVKD. V was trimmed by 4 bases and J by 5 bases, leaving 14 bases between them. CDR3: CATSEHGTSNEQYF. As DNA, the CDR3 is TGTGCCACCAGTGAGCACGGGACTTCTAACGAGCAGTACTTC.

There are many counts of this clonotype. V and J are TRBV19 and TRBJ1-3; 8 positions agree with TRBD1. The CDR3 extends over 17 amino acids. Trimming at V came to 6 bases and at J to 0 bases, leaving 10 bases not matched to a gene. From germline, CDR1 is LNHDA and CDR2 SQIVND (reference sequence). The CDR3 DNA follows: TGTGCCAGTAGCGCCGGGACAGGCTTTCCCTCTGGAAACACCATATATTTT. It is translated as CASSAGTGFPSGNTIYF.

The table lists this clonotype with a few counts. The chain is built from TRBV19 and TRBJ2-3; D unclear. Trimming removed 10 bases at V and 6 bases at J, with 8 bases between. In germline, CDR1 is LNHDA, CDR2 SQIVND (reference sequence). The CDR3 is 10 residues long. This CDR3 is CATREDTQYF. The CDR3 DNA reads TGTGCCACCCGAGAGGATACGCAGTATTTT.

The chain carries TRBV20-1 and TRBJ2-3, with D maybe TRBD1 (6 bases). CDR1 and CDR2 from the germline V gene are DFQATT and SNEGSKA (reference sequence). The germline V and J ends were trimmed by 8 bases and 2 bases, with 11 bases remaining between them. CDR3 length: 12 amino acids. CDR3 sequence reads: CSRAGATDTQYF. The CDR3 DNA is TGCAGTAGGGCAGGGGCCACAGATACGCAGTATTTT.

The chain recombines TRBV2 with TRBJ2-1, with D perhaps matching TRBD1 (5 bases). The CDR3 has 10 amino acids. From germline, CDR1 is SNHLY and CDR2 FYNNEI. V lost 7 bases, J lost 10 bases, and 8 bases lay in between. The CDR3 region is CASKGREQFF. The CDR3 DNA sequence: TGTGCCAGCAAGGGGCGGGAGCAGTTCTTC.

As regards this clonotype: Since a much larger clone is just one base distant, this may be a read error. The chain combines TRBV3-1 with TRBJ1-1; D is unclear. V lost 7 bases and J lost 1, with 4 bases in between. The CDR3 has 11 amino acids. Germline V gene data show CDR1 as LGHDT and CDR2 as YNNKEL (reference sequence). CDR3 nucleotide sequence: TGTGCCAGCATATGGAACACTGAAGCTTTCTTT. Amino acids: CASIWNTEAFF.

The CDR3 loop reads CASSQANYGYTF. CDR3 bases: TGCGCCAGCAGCCAAGCAAACTATGGCTACACCTTC. The chain couples TRBV4-1 to TRBJ1-2, with no clear D. Trimming cost V 1 base and J 2 bases, with 2 bases left between them. Germline-derived CDR1 and CDR2 are MGHRA and YSYEKL. This CDR3 spans 12 amino acids.

This clonotype was seen at least ten times. The chain employs TRBV4-2 and TRBJ1-3; D is uncertain. The V and J ends lost 0 bases and 0 bases respectively, with 6 bases between them. Germline assignment: CDR1 LGHNA and CDR2 YNFKEQ. This CDR3 spans 15 amino acids. In DNA form, the CDR3 reads TGTGCCAGCAGCCAAGATCCCAGCTCTGGAAACACCATATATTTT. It specifies CASSQDPSSGNTIYF.

Concerning this clonotype itself: Given a much more abundant clone one base away, this may be a read error. The chain recombines TRBV12-3 or TRBV12-4 with TRBJ1-5; D not resolved. The CDR3 loop spans 16 amino acids. The CDR3 nucleotides read TGTGCCAGCGGTTTAAACAGAGCCCTTAGCAATCAGCCCCAGCATTTT. Translation gives CASGLNRALSNQPQHF.

The rearrangement joins TRBV24-1 to TRBJ2-1; 8 bases are shared with TRBD2. Looked up from germline, CDR1 is KGHDR and CDR2 is SFDVKD. This CDR3 has 16 residues. The V segment lost 6 bases and the J segment 5 bases; nucleotides outside the gene matches: 11. The CDR3 spells CATSRAGGGYNNEQFF. The CDR3 nucleotides read TGTGCCACCAGTAGGGCGGGGGGCGGTTATAACAATGAGCAGTTCTTC.